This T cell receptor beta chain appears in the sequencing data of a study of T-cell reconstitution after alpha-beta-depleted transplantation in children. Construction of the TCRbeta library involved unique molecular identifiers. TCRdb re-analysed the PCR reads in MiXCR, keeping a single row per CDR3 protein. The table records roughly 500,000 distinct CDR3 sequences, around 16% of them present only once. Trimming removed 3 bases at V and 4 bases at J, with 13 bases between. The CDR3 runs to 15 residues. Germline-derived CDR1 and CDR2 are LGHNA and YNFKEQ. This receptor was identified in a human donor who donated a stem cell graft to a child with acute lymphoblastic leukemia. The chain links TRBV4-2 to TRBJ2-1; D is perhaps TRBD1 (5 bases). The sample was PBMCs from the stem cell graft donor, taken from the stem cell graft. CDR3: CASSQPKGWYNEQFF. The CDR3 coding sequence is TGTGCCAGCAGCCAGCCTAAGGGGTGGTACAATGAGCAGTTCTTC.